The 9 T cell receptor beta chains listed next were all sequenced from one sample in a study of T cells in Graves' hyperthyroidism and ophthalmopathy. From RNA transcripts, TCR beta CDR3 regions were amplified. The TCR CDR3 first-round RT-PCR relied on the HTBI primer set. TCRdb re-called the multiplex PCR reads with MiXCR, one entry per CDR3 protein. The sample carries over 500,000 distinct CDR3 sequences, 17% recorded once. Sequences were obtained from blood. All receptors come from a woman aged 18-29 years with Graves' ophthalmopathy.

The chain has TRBV4-1 and TRBJ1-1, with D perhaps matching TRBD1 (5 bases). V lost 1 base and J 0 bases, leaving 12 bases between the germline ends. There are 16 residues in the CDR3. Germline values: CDR1 MGHRA, CDR2 YSYEKL. Written as DNA, the CDR3 is TGCGCCAGCAGCCAAGCGGCAGGGCTCATGAACACTGAAGCTTTCTTT. As protein: CASSQAAGLMNTEAFF.

The table lists this clonotype with many counts. The chain is built from TRBV24-1 and TRBJ2-5, with 7 nucleotides matching TRBD1. CDR3 length: 16 amino acids. From germline, CDR1 is KGHDR and CDR2 SFDVKD. Unmatched junction bases numbered 6, after V lost 1 base and J lost 2 bases. The CDR3 bases are TGTGCCACCAGTGATTTAACTCCGGGACAGCAAGAGACCCAGTACTTC. This codes for CATSDLTPGQQETQYF.

This clonotype was found a few times. V is TRBV6-4 and J is TRBJ2-2; D remains ambiguous. Trimming cost V 6 bases and J 8 bases, with 16 bases left between them. The germline gives CDR1 MRHNA, CDR2 SNTAGT. The CDR3 consists of 14 residues. In nucleotides, the CDR3 is TGTGCCAGCAGAGTGGACCCTCGTGGGGGGGAGCTGTTTTTT. Protein sequence: CASRVDPRGGELFF.

The chain is built from TRBV14 and TRBJ1-3; D is possibly TRBD1 (5 bases). Germline V gene data show CDR1 as SGHDN and CDR2 as FVKESK. The length of the CDR3 is 14 residues. Trimming pared 2 bases from V and 4 bases from J, leaving 9 bases between. The CDR3 reads CASSQLGAGNTIYF. CDR3 sequence (DNA): TGTGCCAGCAGCCAACTTGGGGCGGGAAACACCATATATTTT.

The genes are TRBV27 and TRBJ2-3, with D maybe TRBD1 (5 bases). This CDR3 is 16 amino acids long. Germline lookup yields CDR1 MNHEY and CDR2 SMNVEV (reference sequence). Trimming cost V 4 bases and J 7 bases, with 21 bases left between them. The CDR3 DNA is TGTGCCAGCAGTTCCGGACACCCCCGCCATGGCTATACGCAGTATTTT. This gives the protein CASSSGHPRHGYTQYF.

Concerning this clonotype itself: A single base separates this from a much larger clone, so it may be a read error. The rearrangement links TRBV20-1 to TRBJ2-3; possible D gene TRBD2, 6 bases. The CDR3 runs 16 residues. Germline V lookup: CDR1 DFQATT, CDR2 SNEGSKA (reference sequence). Trimming took 2 bases from V and 2 from J, leaving 17 bases between them. CDR3 loop: CSARQPGGRITDTQYF. The CDR3 region has the DNA TGCAGTGCTAGACAACCCGGGGGAAGAATCACAGATACGCAGTATTTT.

The V call is TRBV18, the J call TRBJ2-7; 8 bases are shared with TRBD2. The trim removed 2 bases at V and 2 bases at J, leaving 5 bases unmatched. This CDR3 region has 15 residues. Germline V gives CDR1 KGHSH, CDR2 LQKENI. The CDR3 loop reads CASSPEAGGAYEQYF. The CDR3, as DNA: TGTGCCAGCTCACCAGAGGCGGGGGGTGCCTACGAGCAGTACTTC.

The J gene is TRBJ2-7, the V gene TRBV11-2; no reliable D call. The CDR3 extends over 12 amino acids. Trimming removed 5 bases at V and 6 bases at J, with 11 bases between. Germline values: CDR1 SGHAT, CDR2 FQNNGV. The CDR3 region is CASSTLMTEQYF. Written as DNA, the CDR3 is TGTGCCAGCAGCACACTAATGACCGAGCAGTACTTC.

The rearrangement joins TRBV5-6 to TRBJ1-5; possible D gene TRBD1, 5 bases. Looked up from germline, CDR1 is SGHDT and CDR2 is YYEEEE. The V end lost 0 bases, the J end lost 7 bases, and 14 bases lay between the germline ends. The CDR3 consists of 15 residues. The CDR3: CASSLAILGTQPQHF. The CDR3 DNA sequence: TGTGCCAGCAGCTTGGCCATACTAGGGACCCAGCCCCAGCATTTT.